These 21 T cell receptor beta chains were all obtained from the same sample, sequenced in a study of OX40 agonist ivuxolimab in advanced cancers. The table came from immunoSEQ multiplex PCR; TCRdb's copy has only in-frame clones and leaves some out. The profile shows about 46,000 clones, around 90% of them singletons. The sample in question was CD4+ or CD8+ T cells sorted from blood, obtained in a trial of the OX40 agonist ivuxolimab. The source is an adult with an advanced solid tumor such as melanoma, head and neck, liver or kidney cancer.

The chain recombines TRBV27 with TRBJ2-2; D not certain. The V gene lost 6 bases and the J gene lost 5 bases, with 13 bases spanning the gap. The CDR3 runs to 14 residues. Germline-derived CDR1 and CDR2 are MNHEY and SMNVEV (reference sequence). The CDR3 bases are TGTGCCAGCAGATCCTTTCTCGGAACCGGGGAGCTGTTTTTT. Translated: CASRSFLGTGELFF.

The chain combines TRBV7-2 with TRBJ2-7, with TRBD2 matching over 10 bases. Losses at the gene ends were 1 base for V and 3 bases for J; bases not matched to a gene: 3. The CDR3 spans 15 residues. The germline V gene encodes CDR1 SGHTA and CDR2 FQGNSA. The CDR3 region has the DNA TGTGCCAGCAGCTTAGTCCCTAGCGGGAGCTACGAGCAGTACTTC. Its protein is CASSLVPSGSYEQYF.

The gene calls are TRBV7-9 and TRBJ2-1; 14 bases match TRBD2. This CDR3 is 14 amino acids long. Germline V gene data show CDR1 as SEHNR and CDR2 as FQNEAQ (reference sequence). V gave up 5 bases and J gave up 7 bases; unmatched junction bases: 1. The DNA of the CDR3 is TGTGCCAGCAGCCGGACTAGCGGGAGGAATGAGCAGTTCTTC. It is translated as CASSRTSGRNEQFF. The variable domain in full, completed from reference TRBV7-9 and TRBJ2-1, reads DTGVSQNPRHKITKRGQNVTFRCDPISEHNRLYWYRQTLGQGPEFLTYFQNEAQLEKSRLLSDRFSAERPKGSFSTLEIQRTEQGDSAMYLCASSRTSGRNEQFFGPGTRLTVL.

The chain is built from TRBV27 and TRBJ2-1; 11 bases line up with TRBD2. Trimming took 5 bases from V and 9 from J; bases not matched to a gene: 9. CDR1 and CDR2 (germline): MNHEY, SMNVEV (reference sequence). The CDR3 length is 15 residues. Here the CDR3 DNA reads TGTGCCAGCAGTCCCTTAGCGGGGGGGCCGGGTGAGCAGTTCTTC. Protein sequence: CASSPLAGGPGEQFF.

This clone was found once. The chain is built from TRBV6-5 and TRBJ2-5, with 9 bases fitting TRBD2. V shed 2 bases and J 5 bases; nucleotides not matched to a gene: 6. From germline, CDR1 is MNHEY and CDR2 SVGAGI. There are 15 residues in the CDR3. The CDR3: CASSYNSGGRETQYF. The CDR3 bases are TGTGCCAGCAGTTACAATAGCGGGGGTAGGGAGACCCAGTACTTC.

This sequence joins TRBV29-1 and TRBJ2-1, with TRBD2 matching 9 bases. Germline V lookup: CDR1 SQVTM, CDR2 ANQGSEA. The CDR3 loop spans 16 amino acids. After removal of 8 bases from V and 4 bases from J, the junction contained 15 bases not matched to a gene. The CDR3 reads CSYYEAASGKYNEQFF. The CDR3 DNA follows: TGCAGCTACTATGAGGCGGCTAGCGGGAAATACAATGAGCAGTTCTTC.

The chain has TRBV7-9 and TRBJ2-1; the match to TRBD2 covers 12 bases. V was clipped by 0 bases and J by 6 bases; unmatched bases: 6. The germline gives CDR1 SEHNR, CDR2 FQNEAQ (reference sequence). The CDR3 contains 17 residues. CDR3 DNA: TGTGCCAGCAGCTTAGCGCCTAGCGGGGGGGTCGGCAATGAGCAGTTCTTC. Amino acids: CASSLAPSGGVGNEQFF.

This clone is a singleton in its sample. CDR3 DNA: TGCGCCAGCAGCCAGAGGATTGACAGGCCGACCTACAATGAGCAGTTCTTC. Translated: CASSQRIDRPTYNEQFF. V is TRBV4-1 and J is TRBJ2-1; a weak D match, TRBD1 (6 bases). V lost 3 bases, J lost 2 bases, and 17 bases lay in between. CDR1 is MGHRA, CDR2 YSYEKL, per germline. The CDR3 length is 17 residues.

The CDR3 region has the DNA TGTGCCAGCAGTATCGGGACAGGTTATTACGAGCAGTACTTC. Its translation: CASSIGTGYYEQYF. The V call is TRBV27, the J call TRBJ2-7, with 8 bases matching TRBD1. Germline CDR1 and CDR2: MNHEY and SMNVEV (reference sequence). The CDR3 length is 14 residues. V lost 5 bases to trimming and J lost 4 bases; unmatched junction nucleotides: 7.

The rearrangement joins TRBV28 to TRBJ1-1, with 8 bases lining up with TRBD1. Germline V gene data show CDR1 as MDHEN and CDR2 as SYDVKM. The CDR3 consists of 14 residues. After removal of 8 bases from V and 3 bases from J, the junction contained 8 bases not matched to a gene. The CDR3 nucleotides are TGTGCCAGCTCCCAGGGGGCGAGTTACACTGAAGCTTTCTTT. Residues: CASSQGASYTEAFF.

CDR3: CASSQGSENLAKNIQYF. For the CDR3, the DNA is TGTGCCAGCAGCCAAGGTTCCGAGAACCTAGCCAAAAACATTCAGTACTTC. The chain is built from TRBV14 and TRBJ2-4; D ambiguous. The CDR3 spans 17 residues. V was cut by 1 base and J by 0 bases, with 13 bases left in between. From germline, CDR1 is SGHDN and CDR2 FVKESK.

J is TRBJ1-2 and V is TRBV27, with 7 bases fitting TRBD1. The CDR3 contains 14 residues. The germline V gene encodes CDR1 MNHEY and CDR2 SMNVEV (reference sequence). J lost 1 base, V lost 6 bases, and 5 bases had no gene match. Here the CDR3 reads CASRGTDYNYGYTF. Here the CDR3 DNA reads TGTGCCAGCAGAGGGACAGATTATAACTATGGCTACACCTTC.

This clone appeared a single time. The J gene is TRBJ1-1, the V gene TRBV27, with D perhaps matching TRBD1 (5 bases). The CDR3 runs 15 residues. Trimming took off 2 bases at V and 2 bases at J, with 12 bases between the two ends. CDR1 and CDR2 from the germline V gene are MNHEY and SMNVEV (reference sequence). This chain's CDR3 is CASSLAVGGNTEAFF. CDR3 nucleotides: TGTGCCAGCAGTTTAGCGGTCGGGGGAAACACTGAAGCTTTCTTT.

J is TRBJ2-3 and V is TRBV11-3; TRBD2 matches 10 bases. The CDR3 extends over 17 amino acids. Germline CDR1 reads SGHNT; CDR2 reads YENEEA. Unmatched junction bases numbered 10, after V lost 2 bases and J lost 5 bases. The CDR3 loop is CASSLPGSGGAEDTQYF. CDR3 in DNA: TGTGCCAGCAGCTTACCTGGAAGCGGGGGGGCCGAAGATACGCAGTATTTT.

The J gene is TRBJ2-7, the V gene TRBV5-1; D is unclear. Germline V gives CDR1 SGHRS, CDR2 YFSETQ. With 1 base removed from V and 2 bases from J, the gap between germline ends came to 7 bases. CDR3 length equals 13 residues. The CDR3 here is CASSLSSAYEQYF. CDR3 in DNA: TGCGCCAGCAGCTTGTCTTCTGCCTACGAGCAGTACTTC.

The rearrangement joins TRBV11-2 to TRBJ1-3; perhaps TRBD1 as D (5 bases). Trimming took 5 bases from V and 0 from J, leaving 8 bases between them. Germline V gene sequence: CDR1 SGHAT, CDR2 FQNNGV. The length of the CDR3 is 14 residues. The CDR3 sequence: CASSITGSGNTIYF. The CDR3 DNA is TGTGCCAGCAGCATAACAGGCTCTGGAAACACCATATATTTT.

Details on this clone: Germline and junction disagree at one end, which may indicate a read error. This chain joins TRBV7-7 and TRBJ2-5; D perhaps matches TRBD2 (5 bases). In germline, CDR1 is SSHAT, CDR2 FNYEAQ (reference sequence). This CDR3 is built from 14 residues. The CDR3 DNA sequence: TGTGCTAGCAGCGTATCGGACTTCCAAGAGACCCAGTACTTC. This encodes CASSVSDFQETQYF.

This chain uses TRBV7-9 with TRBJ2-7; 7 bases match TRBD1. CDR3 length equals 17 residues. Looked up from germline, CDR1 is SEHNR and CDR2 is FQNEAQ (reference sequence). The trim removed 5 bases at V and 0 bases at J, leaving 13 bases unmatched. CDR3 protein: CASSVTGTDQSSYEQYF. The CDR3 nucleotides are TGTGCCAGCAGCGTTACCGGGACAGACCAAAGCTCCTACGAGCAGTACTTC.

This clone was counted only a few times. The chain has TRBV7-9 and TRBJ1-1, with a tentative D call TRBD1 (6 bases). With 10 bases removed from V and 8 bases from J, the gap between germline ends came to 20 bases. The CDR3 loop spans 13 amino acids. The germline V gene has CDR1 SEHNR and CDR2 FQNEAQ (reference sequence). DNA for the CDR3: TGTGCCACTGGCGGGGGGCTTGCGTTAGAAGCTTTCTTT. This encodes CATGGGLALEAFF.

V gene TRBV11-1 combines with J gene TRBJ1-2; no clear D. The V end lost 4 bases, the J end lost 2 bases, and 8 bases lay between the germline ends. The CDR3 has 13 residues. Per germline, CDR1 SGHAT and CDR2 FQDESV (reference sequence). The CDR3 DNA reads as TGTGCCAGCAGCTATAGATCGAACTATGGCTACACCTTC. It codes for CASSYRSNYGYTF.

The chain uses TRBV27 and TRBJ1-1; weak D call: TRBD1 (6 bases). Looked up from germline, CDR1 is MNHEY and CDR2 is SMNVEV (reference sequence). Trimming cost V 2 bases and J 1 base, with 14 bases left between them. This CDR3 region has 16 residues. CDR3 sequence: CASSLLRGMGNTEAFF. CDR3 nucleotide sequence: TGTGCCAGCAGTTTACTCAGGGGTATGGGGAACACTGAAGCTTTCTTT.